The clone carrying this TCR beta chain was observed many times. Via MiXCR, TCRdb re-called the 5' RACE reads, giving one row per CDR3 protein. The table lists 130,000 to 150,000 distinct CDR3 sequences, around 3.5% of them singletons. The CDR3 covers 14 residues. Germline assignment: CDR1 SGHTA and CDR2 FQGNSA. Trimming at V came to 5 bases and at J to 1 base, leaving 5 bases not matched to a gene. The sample is drawn from a study of identical twins. The V gene is TRBV7-2, the J gene TRBJ2-7; 7 bases are shared with TRBD1. This TCR was sampled from a man younger than 30 in good health. Material for sequencing was memory T cells sorted from blood. The CDR3 region has the DNA TGTGCCAGCAGCACGGGACAGACATCCTACGAGCAGTACTTC. Amino acid sequence: CASSTGQTSYEQYF.